This TCR beta chain was sequenced for a study of control samples from healthy donors and cancer patients. The V gene's germline CDR1 is SEHNR and CDR2 FQNEAQ (reference sequence). This CDR3 has 14 amino acids. The ends were cut back, 4 bases at V and 3 bases at J, with 12 bases in the middle. Produced via immunoSEQ multiplex PCR; TCRdb's table is partial and in-frame only. The data contain more than 25,000 clones, over 75% of them singletons. The genes are TRBV7-9 and TRBJ1-1; D unresolved. The sample comprised PBMCs. The TCR was taken from a woman in her sixties or seventies with head and neck cancer. DNA of the CDR3: TGTGCCAGCAGCTCATCCCAAACAGACACTGAAGCTTTCTTT. It translates to CASSSSQTDTEAFF.